The 8 T cell receptor beta chains below all came from one sample that was sequenced in a study of T cells in narcolepsy. Profiled with immunoSEQ multiplex PCR; TCRdb holds only in-frame clones, not every one. The sample has over 30,000 clones; over 75% are singletons. The sample comprised CD45RA- memory CD4+ T cells from PBMCs. All receptors derive from a human donor with narcolepsy.

CDR3 sequence reads: CASSFRATNEKLFF. In DNA form, the CDR3 reads TGTGCCAGCAGCTTTAGGGCGACTAATGAAAAACTGTTTTTT. The chain links TRBV5-6 to TRBJ1-4, with no clear D. The CDR3 sequence is 14 residues long. Germline CDR1 SGHDT, CDR2 YYEEEE. With 2 bases removed from V and 2 bases from J, the gap between germline ends came to 7 bases.

The sample holds a few counts of this clone. This chain uses TRBV18 with TRBJ1-3, with unresolved D. V shed 2 bases and J shed 0 bases, with 8 bases lying between them. Germline assignment: CDR1 KGHSH and CDR2 LQKENI. This CDR3 contains 15 residues. The CDR3 spells CASSPGQISGNTIYF. DNA of the CDR3: TGTGCCAGCTCACCAGGCCAGATCTCTGGAAACACCATATATTTT.

The chain employs TRBV4-2 and TRBJ2-5; possibly TRBD2 for D (6 bases). The ends were cut back, 4 bases at V and 9 bases at J, with 15 bases in the middle. Germline V CDR1 and CDR2: LGHNA, YNFKEQ. CDR3 length: 13 residues. As DNA, the CDR3 is TGTGCCAGCAGCCGAACAAGGGACTCCCCCCAGTACTTC. As protein: CASSRTRDSPQYF.

The CDR3 DNA sequence: TGTGCCAGCGGTACAGGGGTCCAGTACTTC. Amino acid sequence: CASGTGVQYF. V gene TRBV28 combines with J gene TRBJ2-5; 7 bases match TRBD1. The CDR3 runs 10 residues. Per the germline V gene, CDR1 is MDHEN and CDR2 is SYDVKM. Losses at the gene ends were 8 bases for V and 10 bases for J; bases not matched to a gene: 4.

V usage is TRBV27 and J usage is TRBJ1-6, with 8 bases fitting TRBD1. The CDR3 runs 17 residues. Losses at the gene ends were 3 bases for V and 10 bases for J; bases not matched to a gene: 14. CDR1 and CDR2 from the germline V gene are MNHEY and SMNVEV (reference sequence). CDR3 amino acids: CASSFRDRSLIGSPLHF. CDR3 coding DNA: TGTGCCAGCAGTTTTCGGGACAGGTCCCTTATAGGATCACCCCTCCACTTT.

The rearrangement joins TRBV2 to TRBJ2-2; the D is unclear. The CDR3 is made up of 13 amino acids. V was shortened by 4 bases and J by 6 bases, with 9 bases between the two germline ends. CDR1 is SNHLY, CDR2 FYNNEI, per germline. Here the CDR3 DNA reads TGTGCCAGCAGTGTCGGGTTAGCCGGGGAGCTGTTTTTT. Translation: CASSVGLAGELFF.

The chain has TRBV6-5 and TRBJ1-1; the D gene is possibly TRBD1 (6 bases). Germline assignment: CDR1 MNHEY and CDR2 SVGAGI. V was trimmed by 7 bases and J by 4 bases, leaving 13 bases between them. This CDR3 comprises 13 residues. The CDR3, as DNA: TGTGCCAGCATCAACAGGGTGGCCACTGAAGCTTTCTTT. Its translation: CASINRVATEAFF.

The rearrangement joins TRBV6-1 to TRBJ1-5; D possibly corresponds to TRBD1 (6 bases). The CDR3 length is 14 residues. The V and J ends lost 8 bases and 5 bases respectively, with 16 bases between them. In germline, CDR1 is MNHNS, CDR2 SASEGT. DNA for the CDR3: TGTGCCAGCGGTCCAGGGGAAGTTTATCAGCCCCAGCATTTT. It is translated as CASGPGEVYQPQHF.